Presented here are 16 T cell receptor beta chains from one specimen sequenced in a study of post-analysis software for immune sequencing data. Findings and caveats of the study: Controls had lower frequencies than patients of about 5 TRBV segments, which included TRBV5-6, TRBV5-1 and TRBV20-1.

Researchers reported that TCR beta cDNA libraries carried unique molecular identifiers. A single record per CDR3 protein comes from TCRdb applying MiXCR to the PCR reads. The sample yields fewer than 700,000 distinct CDR3 sequences, 44% seen once. Their target antigens are unknown. The sample was blood. Receptors were obtained from a girl aged 10-17 years with multiple sclerosis.

The rearrangement uses TRBV4-1 and TRBJ1-1; D unresolved. Trimming removed 5 bases at V and 0 bases at J, with 10 bases between. The CDR3 is 14 amino acids. CDR1 MGHRA and CDR2 YSYEKL come from the germline V gene. In nucleotides, the CDR3 is TGCGCCAGCAGCGCCGGACTGATGAACACTGAAGCTTTCTTT. Translating gives CASSAGLMNTEAFF.

This clonotype was observed a handful of times. V is TRBV10-3 and J is TRBJ1-1; 7 bases map to TRBD1. After removal of 8 bases from V and 3 bases from J, the junction contained 9 bases not matched to a gene. This CDR3 has 14 residues. Germline V gene data show CDR1 as ENHRY and CDR2 as SYGVKD. CDR3 loop: CAIGTGVWDTEAFF. The CDR3 nucleotides read TGTGCCATCGGAACAGGGGTTTGGGACACTGAAGCTTTCTTT.

The V call is TRBV11-3, the J call TRBJ2-1; no clear D. The CDR3 runs 12 residues. Germline assignment: CDR1 SGHNT and CDR2 YENEEA. Trimming took off 3 bases at V and 13 bases at J, with 13 bases between the two ends. The CDR3 DNA reads TGTGCCAGCAGCTTTCTAGAGAGTTTCCAGTTCTTC. It is translated as CASSFLESFQFF.

The chain is built from TRBV5-1 and TRBJ2-1, with 10 bases fitting TRBD1. Germline CDR1 and CDR2: SGHRS and YFSETQ. V gave up 0 bases and J gave up 0 bases; unmatched junction bases: 3. The CDR3 spans 17 residues. This CDR3 is CASSLEGQGSSYNEQFF. CDR3 DNA: TGCGCCAGCAGCTTGGAGGGACAGGGGTCCTCCTACAATGAGCAGTTCTTC.

This clonotype was counted only a few times. The V call is TRBV13, the J call TRBJ2-7; D might be TRBD1 (5 bases). Germline V gene data show CDR1 as PRHDT and CDR2 as FYEKMQ (reference sequence). This CDR3 comprises 14 residues. Trimming cost V 5 bases and J 1 base, with 12 bases left between them. DNA for the CDR3: TGTGCCAGCAGCACGACCCGGACATCCTACGAGCAGTACTTC. Its protein is CASSTTRTSYEQYF.

The chain links TRBV18 to TRBJ2-4, with unresolved D. The J call may be faulty, since TRBJ2-7 better matches the DNA end. The CDR3 runs 14 residues. Germline V gives CDR1 KGHSH, CDR2 LQKENI. CDR3 sequence: CASSPAGVENEQYF. The CDR3 bases are TGTGCCAGCTCACCCGCTGGGGTGGAAAACGAGCAGTACTTC.

This chain uses TRBV12-3 or TRBV12-4 with TRBJ2-7; D unresolved. CDR3 length: 14 residues. Trimming left V 6 bases short and J 3 bases short, with 15 bases between. The DNA of the CDR3 is TGTGCCAGCAGAAGGGCAGGTCCCTACTACGAGCAGTACTTC. Translation: CASRRAGPYYEQYF.

The rearrangement uses TRBV10-3 and TRBJ2-1, with TRBD1 matching over 7 bases. The J call may be wrong; the DNA end is better matched by TRBJ2-7. This CDR3 is built from 14 residues. Germline V gives CDR1 ENHRY, CDR2 SYGVKD. The CDR3 DNA follows: TGTGCCGGATCGACAGGGAGCTCCTACAATGAGCAGTACTTC. It codes for CAGSTGSSYNEQYF.

The chain couples TRBV12-3 or TRBV12-4 to TRBJ2-1, with 15 positions matching TRBD2. V shed 8 bases and J 6 bases; nucleotides not matched to a gene: 5. This CDR3 region has 15 residues. DNA for the CDR3: TGTGCCAGCGATAAGGGACTAGCGGGAGGCAATGAGCAGTTCTTC. Translated: CASDKGLAGGNEQFF.

In this sample, this clonotype turned up a few times. CDR3 loop: CASSLGVGAGSYNEQFF. The CDR3 nucleotides read TGTGCCAGCAGCTTAGGAGTCGGAGCGGGCAGCTACAATGAGCAGTTCTTC. The rearrangement joins TRBV11-3 to TRBJ2-1; perhaps TRBD2 as D (6 bases). Germline V CDR1 and CDR2: SGHNT, YENEEA. This CDR3 region has 17 residues. V lost 1 base to trimming and J lost 3 bases, with 16 bases between them.

This clonotype was seen more than once but under ten times. This chain uses TRBV6-5 with TRBJ1-2; 11 positions match TRBD1. Per germline, CDR1 MNHEY and CDR2 SVGAGI. This CDR3 is built from 16 residues. With V trimmed by 2 bases and J by 3 bases, 5 bases remained unmatched. CDR3 amino acids: CASSYGDRGIHYGYTF. The CDR3 bases are TGTGCCAGCAGTTACGGGGACAGGGGGATTCACTATGGCTACACCTTC.

The chain has TRBV5-8 and TRBJ2-7, with a possible D match to TRBD1 (5 bases). CDR1 and CDR2 from the germline V gene are SGHTS and YDEGEE. This CDR3 has 15 residues. V lost 2 bases to trimming and J lost 6 bases, with 18 bases between them. The CDR3 region is CASSFETAGIFEQYF. CDR3 bases: TGTGCCAGCAGCTTCGAGACAGCAGGGATTTTCGAGCAGTACTTC.

This chain uses TRBV12-3 or TRBV12-4 with TRBJ1-4, with TRBD1 matching 7 bases. The CDR3 sequence is 14 residues long. The ends lost 6 bases at V and 8 bases at J; junction bases unmatched: 9. The CDR3 coding sequence is TGTGCCAGCAGGCCCGGGACAGACCCCGAAAAACTGTTTTTT. As protein: CASRPGTDPEKLFF.

This chain joins TRBV29-1 and TRBJ1-1, with a tentative D call TRBD1 (6 bases). V was pared by 4 bases and J by 2 bases, with 8 bases between. There are 12 residues in the CDR3. Germline lookup yields CDR1 SQVTM and CDR2 ANQGSEA. CDR3 bases: TGCAGCGTTGGGACAGTTAACACTGAAGCTTTCTTT. This translates into CSVGTVNTEAFF.

The chain links TRBV12-3 or TRBV12-4 to TRBJ2-7; 7 bases align to TRBD2. V was pared by 3 bases and J by 3 bases, with 5 bases of the junction left unmatched. This CDR3 is 14 amino acids long. CDR3 loop: CASSFSGGSYEQYF. CDR3 nucleotides: TGTGCCAGCAGTTTTTCCGGCGGGAGCTACGAGCAGTACTTC.

There are a few counts of this clonotype. This chain connects TRBV3-1 to TRBJ1-6; D call uncertain. Trimming shortened V by 4 bases and J by 10 bases, and 20 bases separated the two germline ends. Germline assignment: CDR1 LGHDT and CDR2 YNNKEL (reference sequence). The CDR3 runs to 16 residues. The CDR3 spells CASSPTLGVGSSPLHF. The CDR3 DNA sequence: TGTGCCAGCAGCCCCACGCTCGGGGTAGGAAGCTCACCCCTCCACTTT.